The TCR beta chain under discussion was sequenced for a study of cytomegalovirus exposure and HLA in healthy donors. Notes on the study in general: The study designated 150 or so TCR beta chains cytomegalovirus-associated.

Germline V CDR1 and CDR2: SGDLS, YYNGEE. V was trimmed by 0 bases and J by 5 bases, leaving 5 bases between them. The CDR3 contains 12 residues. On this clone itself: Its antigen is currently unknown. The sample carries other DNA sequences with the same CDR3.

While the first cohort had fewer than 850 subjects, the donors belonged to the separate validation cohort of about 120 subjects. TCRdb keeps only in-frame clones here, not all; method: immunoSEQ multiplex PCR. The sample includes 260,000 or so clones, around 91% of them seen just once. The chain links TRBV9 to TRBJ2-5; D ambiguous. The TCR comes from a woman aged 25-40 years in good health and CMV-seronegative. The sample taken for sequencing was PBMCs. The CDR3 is CASSVGGETQYF. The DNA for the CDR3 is TGTGCCAGCAGCGTAGGAGGTGAGACCCAGTACTTC.